This T cell receptor beta chain was obtained from a study of T cells expressing NK-cell markers (dated by TCRdb to 2020 to 2021). As for the study more broadly: Three sorted T-cell subsets (CD3+CD56+NKG2C+, CD3+CD56+NKG2C- and CD3+CD56-NKG2C+) from several donors had their TCR beta-chain repertoires profiled. Among the eight sequenced donors, only one was HCMV-seronegative, while the other seven were HCMV-seropositive. Randomly selected healthy volunteers, three men and five women, were used as the eight sequenced donors. Illumina HiSeq 2000/2500, MiSeq or NextSeq was used to sequence libraries as 2 x 150 bp reads. General conclusions and limits of the study: In roughly six donors, the dominant CD3+CD56+NKG2C+ clonotypes ranked among the top 10 CD8+ clonotypes, making up roughly 1.0-8% of CD8+ T cells. Whether the expanded NKG2C-expressing T cell clones were specific for HCMV antigens was left unclear. Those dominant clonotypes were again the most abundant among CD3+CD56-NKG2C+ cells in a handful of donors, at about 25-60.1%.

HCMV-specific IgG was detected in serum with a commercial ELISA kit to determine HCMV serostatus. Ficoll density gradient centrifugation was used to isolate peripheral blood mononuclear cells from blood. Concerning this clonotype itself: What antigen it recognizes has not been identified.

CDR1 and CDR2 are drawn from the germline V gene (reference sequence): DFQATT, SNEGSKA. The CDR3 holds 11 amino acids from the cysteine to the phenylalanine. No DNA is listed. The sequencing machine was an Illumina HiSeq 2000. TCR beta cDNA libraries were prepared using 5'RACE template switching, which introduced a universal primer site and unique molecular identifiers. Synthesis of cDNA was primed from the TCR beta constant segment and was followed by two consecutive PCR amplification steps. The study's own analysis went as follows. Reads were demultiplexed and grouped by UMI with MIGEC, and clonotypes were assembled and quantified with MiTCR. Only TCR cDNA sequences supported by at least two reads were kept to exclude erroneous sequences. Downstream repertoire analysis used the tcR package, and clonotypes were matched across fractions by CDR3 nucleotide sequence plus V segment. VDJmatch was used to annotate antigen specificity against VDJdb, with one amino acid substitution in CDR3 allowed. The reads went through TCRdb reprocessing, and each CDR3 protein sequence gets one entry with no DNA. The V and J calls shown here were made by TCRdb, not taken from the authors' results. The sample table records more than 400,000 distinct CDR3 sequences. 6% to 8% of the sample lies in the top ten.

The source of this sequence is a woman between 18 and 70 years old in good health. The chain uses TRBV20-1 and TRBJ2-5. The sample consisted of blood T cells: a sorted CD56 or NKG2C T cell subset, CD4+ or CD8+ T cells, or bulk PBMC T cells (not recorded which). CDR3 reads: CSASYQETQYF.